This T cell receptor (beta chain) was sequenced during a study of T cell responses to AZD1222 COVID-19 vaccine. Comments on this clone: The antigen is undetermined.

V was clipped by 5 bases and J by 2 bases; unmatched bases: 4. Germline V gene sequence: CDR1 SEHNR, CDR2 FQNEAQ (reference sequence). The CDR3 totals 14 residues. Profiling relied on immunoSEQ multiplex PCR, and the TCRdb table lists in-frame clones only, not all of them. Of 140,000 to 150,000 clones listed, around 89% were seen once; the top ten hold roughly 16%. Study-wide results and caveats: There were mostly white British donors and more females than males, and clonal diversity was possibly underestimated.

Source: peripheral blood, taken on day 0 of AZD1222 vaccination. This sequence originates from an adult in good health. The chain is built from TRBV7-9 and TRBJ2-5; the match to TRBD2 covers 8 bases. The CDR3 sequence is CASSLAGGQETQYF. For the CDR3, the DNA is TGTGCCAGCAGCCTCGCGGGGGGACAAGAGACCCAGTACTTC.